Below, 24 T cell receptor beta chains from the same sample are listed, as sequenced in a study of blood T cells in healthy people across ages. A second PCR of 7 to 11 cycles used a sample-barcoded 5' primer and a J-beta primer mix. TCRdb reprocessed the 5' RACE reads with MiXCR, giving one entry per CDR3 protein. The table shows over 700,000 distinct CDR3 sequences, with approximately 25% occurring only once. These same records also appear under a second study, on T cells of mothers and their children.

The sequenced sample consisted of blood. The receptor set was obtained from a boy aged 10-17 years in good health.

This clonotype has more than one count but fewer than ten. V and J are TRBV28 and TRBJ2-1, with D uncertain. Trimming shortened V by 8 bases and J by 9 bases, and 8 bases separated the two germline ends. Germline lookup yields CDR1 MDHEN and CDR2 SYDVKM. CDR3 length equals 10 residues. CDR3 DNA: TGTGCCAGCGGCGATTCTGAGCAGTTCTTC. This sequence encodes CASGDSEQFF. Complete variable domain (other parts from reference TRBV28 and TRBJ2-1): DVKVTQSSRYLVKRTGEKVFLECVQDMDHENMFWYRQDPGLGLRLIYFSYDVKMKEKGDIPEGYSVSREKKERFSLILESASTNQTSMYLCASGDSEQFFGPGTRLTVL.

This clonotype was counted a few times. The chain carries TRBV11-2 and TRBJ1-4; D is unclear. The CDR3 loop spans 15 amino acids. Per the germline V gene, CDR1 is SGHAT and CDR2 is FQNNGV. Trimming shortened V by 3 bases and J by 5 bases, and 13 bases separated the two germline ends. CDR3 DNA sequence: TGTGCCAGCAGCTTGAATCCCGCACTGAATGAAAAACTGTTTTTT. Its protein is CASSLNPALNEKLFF.

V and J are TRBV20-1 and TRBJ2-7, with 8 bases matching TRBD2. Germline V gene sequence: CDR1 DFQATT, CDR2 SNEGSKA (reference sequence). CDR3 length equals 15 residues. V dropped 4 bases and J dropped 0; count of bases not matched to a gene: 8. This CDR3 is CSAKRGTSGSYEQYF. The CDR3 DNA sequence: TGCAGTGCTAAAAGGGGGACTAGTGGCTCCTACGAGCAGTACTTC.

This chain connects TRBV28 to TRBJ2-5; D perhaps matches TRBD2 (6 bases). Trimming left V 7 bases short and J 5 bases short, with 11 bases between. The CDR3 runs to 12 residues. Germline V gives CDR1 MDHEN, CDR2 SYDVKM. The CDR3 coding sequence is TGTGCCAGCAAGGAGGGAGCGGAGACCCAGTACTTC. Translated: CASKEGAETQYF.

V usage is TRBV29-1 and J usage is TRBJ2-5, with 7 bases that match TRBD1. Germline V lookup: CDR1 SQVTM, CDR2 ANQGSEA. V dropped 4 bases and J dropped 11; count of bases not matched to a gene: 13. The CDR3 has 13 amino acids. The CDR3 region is CSVATDRAKGQYF. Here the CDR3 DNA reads TGCAGCGTTGCCACAGACAGGGCTAAAGGACAGTACTTC.

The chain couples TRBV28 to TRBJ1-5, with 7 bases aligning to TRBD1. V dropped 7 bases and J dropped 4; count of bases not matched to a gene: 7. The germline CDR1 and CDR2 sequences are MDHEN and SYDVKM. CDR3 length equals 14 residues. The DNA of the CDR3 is TGTGCCAGCACCAGACAGGGCAAAAATCAGCCCCAGCATTTT. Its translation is CASTRQGKNQPQHF.

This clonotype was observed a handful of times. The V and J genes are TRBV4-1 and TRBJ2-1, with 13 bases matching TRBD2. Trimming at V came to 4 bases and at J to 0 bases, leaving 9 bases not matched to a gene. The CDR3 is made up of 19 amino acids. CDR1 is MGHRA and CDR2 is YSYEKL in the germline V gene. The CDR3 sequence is CASSPPGLAGSLSYNEQFF. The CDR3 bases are TGCGCCAGCAGCCCTCCGGGACTAGCGGGATCACTCTCCTACAATGAGCAGTTCTTC.

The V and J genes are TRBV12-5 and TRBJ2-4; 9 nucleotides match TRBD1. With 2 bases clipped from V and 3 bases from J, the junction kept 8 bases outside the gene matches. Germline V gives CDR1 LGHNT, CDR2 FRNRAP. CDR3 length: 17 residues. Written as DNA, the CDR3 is TGTGCTAGTGGTTTGCCGACGGGACAGGGTGACAAAAACATTCAGTACTTC. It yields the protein CASGLPTGQGDKNIQYF.

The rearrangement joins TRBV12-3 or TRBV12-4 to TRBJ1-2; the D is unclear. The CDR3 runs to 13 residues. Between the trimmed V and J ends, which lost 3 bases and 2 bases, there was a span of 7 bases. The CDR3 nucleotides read TGTGCCAGCAGTTTGTCCGAAAACTATGGCTACACCTTC. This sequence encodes CASSLSENYGYTF.

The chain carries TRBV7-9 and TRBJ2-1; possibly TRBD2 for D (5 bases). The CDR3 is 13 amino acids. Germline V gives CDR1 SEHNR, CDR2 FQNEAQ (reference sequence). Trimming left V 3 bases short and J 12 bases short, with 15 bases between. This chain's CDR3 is CASSFFLEAGQFF. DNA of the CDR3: TGTGCCAGCAGCTTTTTCTTGGAGGCAGGGCAGTTCTTC.

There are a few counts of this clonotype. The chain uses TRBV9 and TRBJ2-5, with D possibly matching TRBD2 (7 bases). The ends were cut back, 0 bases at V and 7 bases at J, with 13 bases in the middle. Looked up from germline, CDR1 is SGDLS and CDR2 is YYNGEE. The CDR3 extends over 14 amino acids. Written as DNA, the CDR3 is TGTGCCAGCAGCGTAGCTGCAGGGGAGGGGACCCAGTACTTC. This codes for CASSVAAGEGTQYF.

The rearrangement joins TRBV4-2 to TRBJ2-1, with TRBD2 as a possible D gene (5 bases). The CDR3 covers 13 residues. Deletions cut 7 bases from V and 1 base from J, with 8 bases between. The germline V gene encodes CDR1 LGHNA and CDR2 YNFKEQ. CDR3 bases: TGTGCCAGCACCGGGGAATCCTACAATGAGCAGTTCTTC. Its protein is CASTGESYNEQFF.

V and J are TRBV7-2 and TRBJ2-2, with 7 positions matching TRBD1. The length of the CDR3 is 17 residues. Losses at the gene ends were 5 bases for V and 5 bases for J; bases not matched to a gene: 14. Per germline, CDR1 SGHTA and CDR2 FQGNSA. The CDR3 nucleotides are TGTGCCAGCAGCCCCAGCTGGGACAGCGTCAGTACCGGGGAGCTGTTTTTT. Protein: CASSPSWDSVSTGELFF.

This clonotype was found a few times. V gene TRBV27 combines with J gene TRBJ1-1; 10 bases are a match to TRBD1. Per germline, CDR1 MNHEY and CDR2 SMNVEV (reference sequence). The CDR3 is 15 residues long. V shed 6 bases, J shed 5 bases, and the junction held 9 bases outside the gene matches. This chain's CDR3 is CASSYQTGGITEAFF. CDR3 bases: TGTGCCAGCAGCTATCAGACAGGGGGCATTACTGAAGCTTTCTTT.

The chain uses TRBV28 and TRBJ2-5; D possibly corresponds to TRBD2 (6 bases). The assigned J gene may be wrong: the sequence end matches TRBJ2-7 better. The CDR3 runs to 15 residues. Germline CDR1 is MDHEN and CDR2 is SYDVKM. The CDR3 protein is CASSFLGRESYEQYF. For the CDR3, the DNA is TGTGCCAGCAGTTTTCTGGGGCGGGAATCCTACGAGCAGTACTTC.

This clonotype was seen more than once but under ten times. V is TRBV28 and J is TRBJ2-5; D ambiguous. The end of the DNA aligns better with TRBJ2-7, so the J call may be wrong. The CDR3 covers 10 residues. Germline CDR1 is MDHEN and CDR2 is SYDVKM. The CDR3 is CASGRYEQYF. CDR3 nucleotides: TGTGCCAGCGGCCGGTACGAGCAGTACTTC.

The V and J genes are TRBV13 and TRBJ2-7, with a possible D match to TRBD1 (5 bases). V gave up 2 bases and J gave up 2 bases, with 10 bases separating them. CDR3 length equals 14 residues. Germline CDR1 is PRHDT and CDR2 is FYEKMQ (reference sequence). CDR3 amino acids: CASSLNRLTYEQYF. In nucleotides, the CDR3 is TGTGCCAGCAGCTTAAACAGGCTCACCTACGAGCAGTACTTC.

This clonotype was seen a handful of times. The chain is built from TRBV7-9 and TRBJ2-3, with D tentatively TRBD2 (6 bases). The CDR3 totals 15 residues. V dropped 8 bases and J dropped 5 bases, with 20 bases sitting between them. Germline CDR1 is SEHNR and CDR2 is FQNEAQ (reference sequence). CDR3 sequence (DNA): TGTGCCAGCTGGCAATTAGCGGACCCTAGAGATACGCAGTATTTT. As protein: CASWQLADPRDTQYF.

This CDR3 reads CASSPGGISNQPQHF. The CDR3 coding sequence is TGTGCCAGCAGCCCCGGGGGGATAAGCAATCAGCCCCAGCATTTT. V usage is TRBV12-3 or TRBV12-4 and J usage is TRBJ1-5; weak D call: TRBD1 (5 bases). Trimming left V 6 bases short and J 1 base short, with 13 bases between. The CDR3 runs 15 residues.

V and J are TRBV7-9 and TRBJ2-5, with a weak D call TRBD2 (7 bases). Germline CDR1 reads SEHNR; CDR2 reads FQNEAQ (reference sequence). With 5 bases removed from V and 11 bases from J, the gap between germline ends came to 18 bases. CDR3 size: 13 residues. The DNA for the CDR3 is TGTGCCAGCAGCCCCGTCGGGGGGCCGGAGCAGTACTTC. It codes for CASSPVGGPEQYF.

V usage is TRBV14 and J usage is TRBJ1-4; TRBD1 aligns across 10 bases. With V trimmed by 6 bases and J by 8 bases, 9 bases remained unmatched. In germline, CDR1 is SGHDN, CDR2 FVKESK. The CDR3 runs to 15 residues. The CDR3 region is CASRQTGTGDEKLFF. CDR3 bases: TGTGCCAGCAGACAGACCGGGACAGGGGACGAAAAACTGTTTTTT.

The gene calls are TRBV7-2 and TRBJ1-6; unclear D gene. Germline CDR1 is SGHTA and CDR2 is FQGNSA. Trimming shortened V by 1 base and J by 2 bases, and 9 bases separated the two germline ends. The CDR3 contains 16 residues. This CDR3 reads CASSLVLPPYNSPLHF. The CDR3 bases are TGTGCCAGCAGCTTAGTTTTACCACCCTATAATTCACCCCTCCACTTT.

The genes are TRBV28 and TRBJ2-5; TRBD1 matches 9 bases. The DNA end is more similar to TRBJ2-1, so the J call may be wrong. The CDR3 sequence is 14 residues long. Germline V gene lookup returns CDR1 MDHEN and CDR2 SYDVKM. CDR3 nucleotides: TGTGCCAGCCAAAAACCGGGACAGGGAATGAAGCAGTTCTTC. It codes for CASQKPGQGMKQFF.

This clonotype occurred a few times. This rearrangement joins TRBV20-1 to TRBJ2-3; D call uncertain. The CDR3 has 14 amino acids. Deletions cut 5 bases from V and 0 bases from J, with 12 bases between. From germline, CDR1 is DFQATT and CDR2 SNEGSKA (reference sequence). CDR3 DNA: TGCAGTGCTGGTAATCCGATTAGCACAGATACGCAGTATTTT. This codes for CSAGNPISTDTQYF.